The 18 T cell receptor beta chains in this list originate from one sample, sequenced in a study of CD8 T cells in Susac syndrome. Reverse transcription of 0.5 to 1 ug RNA was carried out with random hexamers. TCRdb used MiXCR to reprocess the immunoSEQ multiplex PCR reads, holding one entry per CDR3 protein. The sample carries fewer than 85,000 distinct CDR3 sequences, roughly 95% recorded once. Sequencing used CD8+ T cells from PBMCs. All receptors come from a human donor with Susac syndrome.

The chain couples TRBV25-1 to TRBJ2-1; unclear D gene. Germline lookup yields CDR1 MGHDK and CDR2 SYGVNS. V lost 6 bases and J lost 7, with 16 bases in between. CDR3 length equals 14 residues. The CDR3 nucleotides are TGTGCCAGCAGAGAGGCGGCAGCCCTAAATGAGCAGTTCTTC. Amino acid sequence: CASREAAALNEQFF.

The genes are TRBV29-1 and TRBJ1-2; the D gene is possibly TRBD1 (5 bases). This CDR3 is built from 12 residues. Trimming took off 4 bases at V and 6 bases at J, with 12 bases between the two ends. Germline V lookup: CDR1 SQVTM, CDR2 ANQGSEA. CDR3 nucleotide sequence: TGCAGCGTTGTAAAGGGGCGGAATGGCTACACCTTC. It codes for CSVVKGRNGYTF. The full variable domain, rest sourced from reference TRBV29-1 and TRBJ1-2, is SAVISQKPSRDICQRGTSLTIQCQVDSQVTMMFWYRQQPGQSLTLIATANQGSEATYESGFVIDKFPISRPNLTFSTLTVSNMSPEDSSIYLCSVVKGRNGYTFGSGTRLTVV.

This clonotype has just a few counts. The rearrangement joins TRBV9 to TRBJ2-3; maybe TRBD1 (5 bases). The CDR3 consists of 15 residues. The germline V and J ends were trimmed by 4 bases and 3 bases, with 15 bases remaining between them. Germline V gene sequence: CDR1 SGDLS, CDR2 YYNGEE. The CDR3 here is CASSPLGATTDTQYF. CDR3 nucleotide sequence: TGTGCCAGCAGCCCGCTAGGGGCGACGACAGATACGCAGTATTTT. The full variable domain, with the rest looked up from reference TRBV9 and TRBJ2-3, is DSGVTQTPKHLITATGQRVTLRCSPRSGDLSVYWYQQSLDQGLQFLIQYYNGEERAKGNILERFSAQQFPDLHSELNLSSLELGDSALYFCASSPLGATTDTQYFGPGTRLTVL.

V and J are TRBV7-9 and TRBJ1-1; D gene ambiguous. The CDR3 totals 17 residues. V gave up 1 base and J gave up 0 bases, with 15 bases separating them. CDR1 and CDR2 (germline): SEHNR, FQNEAQ (reference sequence). The CDR3 DNA sequence: TGTGCCAGCAGCTTAGAAAGAATTGGACGGATGAACACTGAAGCTTTCTTT. Its translation is CASSLERIGRMNTEAFF.

CDR3 protein: CASSEGGARETQYF. CDR3 bases: TGTGCCAGCAGTGAAGGAGGGGCGAGGGAGACCCAGTACTTC. V usage is TRBV25-1 and J usage is TRBJ2-5, with TRBD2 as a possible D gene (6 bases). The length of the CDR3 is 14 residues. In germline, CDR1 is MGHDK, CDR2 SYGVNS. V was clipped by 2 bases and J by 5 bases, with 12 bases between them. The full variable domain, its missing parts supplied by reference TRBV25-1 and TRBJ2-5, is EADIYQTPRYLVIGTGKKITLECSQTMGHDKMYWYQQDPGMELHLIHYSYGVNSTEKGDLSSESTVSRIRTEHFPLTLESARPSHTSQYLCASSEGGARETQYFGPGTRLLVL.

The CDR3 protein is CSASNLDSRPYNEQFF. As DNA, the CDR3 is TGCAGTGCTTCTAACCTTGACTCCAGACCCTACAATGAGCAGTTCTTC. The genes are TRBV20-1 and TRBJ2-1; D remains ambiguous. There are 16 residues in the CDR3. Trimming pared 5 bases from V and 2 bases from J, leaving 19 bases between. Germline V gene lookup returns CDR1 DFQATT and CDR2 SNEGSKA (reference sequence).

The chain carries TRBV10-3 and TRBJ1-2; D not certain. Per germline, CDR1 ENHRY and CDR2 SYGVKD. This CDR3 region has 12 residues. Trimming left V 3 bases short and J 0 bases short, with 2 bases between. CDR3 in amino acids: CAISEANYGYTF. CDR3 in DNA: TGTGCCATCAGTGAAGCTAACTATGGCTACACCTTC.

The chain is built from TRBV12-5 and TRBJ2-5; 9 bases are shared with TRBD1. Germline V gives CDR1 LGHNT, CDR2 FRNRAP. The ends lost 1 base at V and 4 bases at J; junction bases unmatched: 4. The CDR3 covers 15 residues. The CDR3: CASGLGRTGAETQYF. Written as DNA, the CDR3 is TGTGCTAGTGGTTTGGGCCGGACAGGGGCAGAGACCCAGTACTTC.

The J gene is TRBJ1-3, the V gene TRBV29-1; D may be TRBD1 (6 bases). V was cut by 7 bases and J by 3 bases, with 10 bases left in between. Germline lookup yields CDR1 SQVTM and CDR2 ANQGSEA. The CDR3 is 12 amino acids. As DNA, the CDR3 is TGCAGCGCTACGACAGGTGGAAACACCATATATTTT. Translating gives CSATTGGNTIYF.

In DNA, the CDR3 is TGCAGCGCCCGGGACAGGGCCGGCTACACCTTC. It is translated as CSARDRAGYTF. The V and J genes are TRBV29-1 and TRBJ1-2; 9 nucleotides line up with TRBD1. Per the germline V gene, CDR1 is SQVTM and CDR2 is ANQGSEA. The J segment lost 8 bases and the V segment lost 7 bases, leaving 5 bases of the junction unmatched. This CDR3 has 11 residues.

The chain is built from TRBV20-1 and TRBJ2-7, with D tentatively TRBD1 (7 bases). Germline loops: CDR1 DFQATT, CDR2 SNEGSKA (reference sequence). Trimming left V 3 bases short and J 3 bases short, with 12 bases between. The CDR3 contains 13 residues. CDR3 coding DNA: TGCAGTGCTAGGGAGGGGGCCCTCTACGAGCAGTACTTC. Encoded protein: CSAREGALYEQYF.

J is TRBJ2-3 and V is TRBV2; 7 bases are a match to TRBD2. This CDR3 has 15 residues. Trimming at V came to 2 bases and at J to 2 bases, leaving 4 bases not matched to a gene. Germline-derived CDR1 and CDR2 are SNHLY and FYNNEI. CDR3 coding DNA: TGTGCCAGCAGTGAATATCGGGGGGTCACAGATACGCAGTATTTT. This sequence encodes CASSEYRGVTDTQYF.

J is TRBJ1-1 and V is TRBV12-3 or TRBV12-4, with D unclear. The V and J ends lost 5 bases and 1 base respectively, with 11 bases between them. The CDR3 runs to 14 residues. The CDR3 DNA sequence: TGTGCCAGCAGTGCCAAGGCAGGGAACACTGAAGCTTTCTTT. Amino acid sequence: CASSAKAGNTEAFF.

The V gene is TRBV4-3, the J gene TRBJ2-5; 8 nucleotides align to TRBD2. In germline, CDR1 is LGHNA, CDR2 YSLEER. After removal of 4 bases from V and 1 base from J, the junction contained 5 bases not matched to a gene. This CDR3 has 15 residues. The CDR3 nucleotides are TGCGCCAGCAGCCCGGGGGGGCGGCCCCAAGAGACCCAGTACTTC. Translated: CASSPGGRPQETQYF.

This chain links TRBV9 with TRBJ2-7; maybe TRBD2 (5 bases). Germline-derived CDR1 and CDR2 are SGDLS and YYNGEE. The CDR3 loop spans 14 amino acids. V dropped 4 bases and J dropped 4 bases, with 15 bases sitting between them. CDR3 residues: CASSSGSRGYEQYF. CDR3 in DNA: TGTGCCAGCAGCTCCGGGTCTCGGGGTTACGAGCAGTACTTC.

V is TRBV19 and J is TRBJ1-6; maybe TRBD1 (5 bases). This CDR3 spans 14 amino acids. Germline CDR1 LNHDA, CDR2 SQIVND (reference sequence). Trimming stripped 8 bases from V and 10 bases from J, with 18 bases between. CDR3 bases: TGTGCCAGTCACTGGGGCCTCACTGGATCACCCCTCCACTTT. Amino acid sequence: CASHWGLTGSPLHF.

This sequence joins TRBV20-1 and TRBJ2-7; tentative D call: TRBD2 (6 bases). Germline V gives CDR1 DFQATT, CDR2 SNEGSKA (reference sequence). The CDR3 has 19 residues. Trimming took off 5 bases at V and 2 bases at J, with 31 bases between the two ends. For the CDR3, the DNA is TGCAGTGCTGTTCTGGGTGGGGCTAGGGGACTGCGTTTTACCTACGAGCAGTACTTC. It encodes CSAVLGGARGLRFTYEQYF.

This clonotype was found once. The chain combines TRBV6-5 with TRBJ1-1, with TRBD1 matching 8 bases. CDR1 is MNHEY and CDR2 is SVGAGI in the germline V gene. This CDR3 has 14 residues. J lost 6 bases, V lost 2 bases, and 5 bases had no gene match. The CDR3 spells CASSYAGGWAEAFF. The CDR3 bases are TGTGCCAGCAGTTACGCAGGGGGCTGGGCTGAAGCTTTCTTT.